This record looks at one T cell receptor beta chain sequence and its context. What it binds is not known. This entry belongs to a study of cytomegalovirus exposure and HLA in healthy donors. J lost 5 bases, V lost 1 base, and 6 bases had no gene match. CDR1 and CDR2 from the germline V gene are GTSNPN and SVGIG (reference sequence). This CDR3 comprises 15 residues. In the PCR, 60 Vbeta and 13 Jbeta primers were used. In the original workflow: An analysis that came later counted roughly 87 million unique TCR beta chains, around 12 million shared. Profiled with immunoSEQ multiplex PCR; TCRdb holds only in-frame clones, not every one. V, J and clone size are those of that table, while D and trimming were read from the DNA. The sample holds approximately 160,000 clones, over 80% seen once. Study-wide points: It was reported that TCR beta sequences correctly inferred the HLA-A and HLA-B alleles for most subjects. A later analysis linked a missense variant in DCLRE1C to the trimming of TCR beta V and J genes.

The sequence was obtained from a woman aged 50 to 60 in good health and CMV-seropositive. This rearrangement joins TRBV30 to TRBJ1-5; 9 bases agree with TRBD1. The source material was PBMCs. In nucleotides, the CDR3 is TGTGCCTGGAGTGCCGGGACAGGGTTCCATCAGCCCCAGCATTTT. This sequence encodes CAWSAGTGFHQPQHF.